This T cell receptor (beta chain) derives from a study of shared clonotypes between healthy human individuals. Study conclusions and caveats: Few donors restricted represented genetic and exposure-history diversity. Across a handful of donors, naive CD4 shared roughly 5.1%, naive CD8 under 4%, memory CD4 more than 2%, memory CD8 under 0.5%.

A note on this clone: Its antigen is currently unknown.

This was a deep-level run. Generated by immunoSEQ multiplex PCR, the TCRdb table keeps only in-frame clones and is missing some. This sample has around 1.9 million clones; around 93% occur once, and the top ten carry 1.5% to 2%. The CDR3 length is 15 residues. The naive CD8 subset, CD45RO-negative cells positively selected for CCR7, excluded terminally differentiated effector memory CD45RA+ cells. Healthy HIV-negative adults without recent acute infections or vaccinations served as donors. Sequenced: naive CD8+ T cells from PBMCs. The origin of this receptor is a man aged 18 to 30 in good health. Some clones in this sample may be carry-over from other donors' samples. The rearrangement links TRBV7-5 to TRBJ2-1. TRBV7-5 is tagged as a pseudogene. The CDR3 spells CARSLVSEDKNEQFF. The CDR3 DNA sequence: TGTGCCAGAAGCTTAGTATCCGAAGATAAAAATGAGCAGTTCTTC.